A single sample is the source of the 20 T cell receptor beta chains below, sequenced in a study of blood T cell repertoires in COVID-19. Profiled with immunoSEQ multiplex PCR; TCRdb holds only in-frame clones, not every one. The data contain 18,000 or so clones, around 92% of them singletons. The sample comprised peripheral blood. These receptors all come from a human donor in a cohort sampled during active COVID-19.

The gene calls are TRBV6-5 and TRBJ1-6; a weak D match, TRBD1 (5 bases). The germline V gene encodes CDR1 MNHEY and CDR2 SVGAGI. This CDR3 has 15 amino acids. V dropped 8 bases and J dropped 0 bases, with 11 bases sitting between them. CDR3: CASGLRGSYNSPLHF. The CDR3 region has the DNA TGTGCCAGCGGGTTAAGGGGCTCCTATAATTCACCCCTCCACTTT.

The gene calls are TRBV3-1 (or the pseudogene TRBV3-2) and TRBJ1-1; D is unresolved. The V end was cut by 0 bases, the J end by 5 bases, with 7 bases between. This CDR3 has 13 amino acids. The germline V gene has CDR1 LGHDT and CDR2 YNNKEL (reference sequence). DNA of the CDR3: TGTGCCAGCAGCCAAGAGGGAGGTACTGAAGCTTTCTTT. Its protein product is CASSQEGGTEAFF.

The genes are TRBV7-6 and TRBJ2-7; TRBD2 is a possible D gene (5 bases). V lost 4 bases, J lost 6 bases, and 10 bases lay in between. Germline CDR1 reads SGHVS; CDR2 reads FNYEAQ. The CDR3 spans 12 residues. The CDR3 is CASSSPGGEQYF. The CDR3 DNA follows: TGTGCCAGCAGCTCGCCCGGAGGCGAGCAGTACTTC.

This clone was seen once. The CDR3 here is CSVRAGGGNTEAFF. CDR3 in DNA: TGCAGCGTTCGGGCTGGGGGGGGGAACACTGAAGCTTTCTTT. The chain uses TRBV29-1 and TRBJ1-1, with D tentatively TRBD1 (5 bases). Germline V gene sequence: CDR1 SQVTM, CDR2 ANQGSEA. Trimming pared 5 bases from V and 1 base from J, leaving 14 bases between. This CDR3 region has 14 residues.

The V call is TRBV6-5, the J call TRBJ1-4, with 9 bases matching TRBD1. The CDR3 runs to 15 residues. Germline V CDR1 and CDR2: MNHEY, SVGAGI. After removal of 5 bases from V and 5 bases from J, the junction contained 6 bases not matched to a gene. The CDR3 bases are TGTGCCAGCAGTCCACAGGGGGCACTCAATGAAAAACTGTTTTTT. It specifies CASSPQGALNEKLFF.

The chain has TRBV19 and TRBJ2-1, with a possible D match to TRBD1 (6 bases). This CDR3 is built from 14 residues. Germline V gene data show CDR1 as LNHDA and CDR2 as SQIVND (reference sequence). Trimming removed 1 base from V and 6 bases from J, with 10 bases in between. CDR3 DNA sequence: TGTGCCAGTAGTATAGCTAGCAGGGGCAATGAGCAGTTCTTC. This encodes CASSIASRGNEQFF.

The chain carries TRBV29-1 and TRBJ2-2, with TRBD2 matching 12 bases. CDR1 is SQVTM, CDR2 ANQGSEA, per germline. V shed 5 bases and J 7 bases; nucleotides not matched to a gene: 5. The CDR3 runs 14 residues. The CDR3 coding sequence is TGCAGCGTTCGACTAGCGGGAGTCGGCGGGGAGCTGTTTTTT. It translates to CSVRLAGVGGELFF.

The CDR3 here is CASSYLRQGPTF. Written as DNA, the CDR3 is TGTGCCAGCAGTTACCTCCGACAGGGACCCACCTTC. This rearrangement joins TRBV28 to TRBJ1-2; 7 nucleotides align to TRBD1. Germline lookup yields CDR1 MDHEN and CDR2 SYDVKM. CDR3 length: 12 residues. V trimming: 4 bases; J trimming: 13 bases; junction bases outside the gene matches: 9.

This chain uses TRBV10-1 with TRBJ2-1, with 8 bases identical to TRBD2. Germline lookup yields CDR1 WNHNN and CDR2 SYGVQD (reference sequence). J gave up 15 bases and V 6 bases, and 7 bases lay outside the gene matches. The CDR3 is 11 amino acids. The CDR3 protein is CASSEGTRTFF. In DNA form, the CDR3 reads TGCGCCAGCAGCGAGGGGACTAGGACGTTCTTC.

J is TRBJ1-1 and V is TRBV7-8, with no clear D. Germline loops: CDR1 SGHVS, CDR2 FQNEAQ. The length of the CDR3 is 24 residues. Deletions cut 5 bases from V and 1 base from J, with 41 bases between. For the CDR3, the DNA is TGTGCCAGCAGCCTGTCACTCAAGCCGCCTCCTACCACAGACGAAGCCCATTCGAACACTGAAGCTTTCTTT. It codes for CASSLSLKPPPTTDEAHSNTEAFF.

This chain uses TRBV10-3 with TRBJ2-7; 7 bases line up with TRBD1. In germline, CDR1 is ENHRY, CDR2 SYGVKD. V shed 6 bases and J 6 bases; nucleotides not matched to a gene: 11. This CDR3 is 14 amino acids long. The CDR3 DNA reads TGTGCCATCAGGAACACAGGGGAGACCTCCGAGCAGTACTTC. It specifies CAIRNTGETSEQYF.

V usage is TRBV6-6 and J usage is TRBJ1-1; tentative D call: TRBD1 (6 bases). This CDR3 spans 15 amino acids. Germline loops: CDR1 MNHNY, CDR2 SVGAGI (reference sequence). V lost 7 bases to trimming and J lost 4 bases, with 19 bases between them. CDR3 coding DNA: TGTGCCAGCAACCAGAACACAGGGCAACGCACTGAAGCTTTCTTT. Protein product: CASNQNTGQRTEAFF.

CDR3 sequence reads: CASRGTGAGELFF. The CDR3, as DNA: TGTGCCAGCAGGGGGACAGGGGCCGGGGAGCTGTTTTTT. This chain links TRBV6-5 with TRBJ2-2; TRBD1 agrees at 10 bases. J gave up 6 bases and V 6 bases, and 1 base lay outside the gene matches. This CDR3 spans 13 amino acids. Germline V gives CDR1 MNHEY, CDR2 SVGAGI.

The chain joins TRBV10-3 to TRBJ1-2, with D unclear. Germline V gives CDR1 ENHRY, CDR2 SYGVKD. This CDR3 is built from 13 residues. Trimming took 6 bases from V and 1 from J, leaving 9 bases between them. This CDR3 is CAISETYNYGYTF. The CDR3 coding sequence is TGTGCCATCAGCGAGACCTATAACTATGGCTACACCTTC.

This chain connects TRBV7-9 to TRBJ1-2, with 10 bases that match TRBD1. CDR1 and CDR2 (germline): SEHNR, FQNEAQ (reference sequence). The CDR3 consists of 14 residues. J was trimmed by 7 bases and V by 1 base; bases with no gene match: 3. The CDR3 DNA reads as TGTGCCAGCAGCTTAGGACAGGGGGCGAGTGGCTACACCTTC. It yields the protein CASSLGQGASGYTF.

A single count supports this clone. The rearrangement uses TRBV7-3 and TRBJ2-3, with D possibly being TRBD1 (6 bases). The V gene's germline CDR1 is SGHTA and CDR2 FQGTGA. Trimming removed 2 bases at V and 8 bases at J, with 11 bases between. This CDR3 comprises 13 residues. The CDR3 DNA follows: TGTGCCAGCAGCTTAGCAGAACAGGGTACGCAGTATTTT. Translated: CASSLAEQGTQYF.

The V call is TRBV19, the J call TRBJ2-3; D may be TRBD2 (5 bases). The CDR3 has 14 residues. Germline V gene sequence: CDR1 LNHDA, CDR2 SQIVND (reference sequence). Trimming pared 6 bases from V and 5 bases from J, leaving 15 bases between. DNA for the CDR3: TGTGCCAGTAGACATGGGCGGGTTAGAGATACGCAGTATTTT. Residues: CASRHGRVRDTQYF.

In this sample, this clone turned up once. This chain links TRBV27 with TRBJ1-5; a possible D gene is TRBD1 (6 bases). The CDR3 covers 15 residues. Trimming removed 0 bases from V and 6 bases from J, with 12 bases in between. Germline V gives CDR1 MNHEY, CDR2 SMNVEV (reference sequence). The CDR3 nucleotides read TGTGCCAGCAGTTTATCTGGGGGCAGAGGTCAGCCCCAGCATTTT. Residues: CASSLSGGRGQPQHF.

This chain connects TRBV29-1 to TRBJ1-1, with 8 nucleotides matching TRBD1. The CDR3 is 13 residues long. CDR1 is SQVTM and CDR2 is ANQGSEA in the germline V gene. V lost 6 bases and J lost 1; bases outside the gene matches: 4. CDR3 bases: TGCAGCGTCGCACAGGGGGGGAACACTGAAGCTTTCTTT. It is translated as CSVAQGGNTEAFF.

The gene calls are TRBV5-1 and TRBJ2-3, with 12 bases lining up with TRBD2. V shed 2 bases and J 4 bases; nucleotides not matched to a gene: 5. In germline, CDR1 is SGHRS, CDR2 YFSETQ. The CDR3 is made up of 16 amino acids. CDR3 sequence reads: CASSLGLAGRPDTQYF. The CDR3 coding sequence is TGCGCCAGCAGCTTAGGACTAGCGGGACGGCCAGATACGCAGTATTTT.